This T cell receptor beta chain appears in the sequencing data of a study of CD4 T cells in relation to SARS-CoV-2 and coronaviruses. Study findings and constraints: This crossreactivity analysis covered spike protein alone, no other viral proteins.

Produced via immunoSEQ multiplex PCR; TCRdb's table is partial and in-frame only. The sample includes approximately 25,000 clones, roughly 76% of them seen just once. The unexposed donors gave CD4+ T cells in about 2010-2019, prior to COVID-19. Isolation of CD4+ T cells took place after less than twelve days in culture. Unexposed-donor CD4+ T cells were probed with SARS-CoV-2 S/N and four cold-coronavirus spikes, cells permitting. A note on this clone: Antigen unknown.

CDR1 and CDR2 (germline): MNHEY, SVGAGI. The CDR3 loop spans 13 amino acids. Trimming left V 6 bases short and J 8 bases short, with 13 bases between. The chain combines TRBV6-5 with TRBJ2-2; D might be TRBD1 (6 bases). The sequencing sample was made of CD4+ T cells from PBMCs, cultured in vitro. The origin of this receptor is a human donor in good health. The CDR3 protein is CASRIQGVGELFF. CDR3 in DNA: TGTGCCAGCAGGATACAGGGAGTGGGGGAGCTGTTTTTT.